The clone carrying this TCR beta chain showed up just a few times. What it binds is not known. This specimen belongs to a study of OX40 agonist ivuxolimab in advanced cancers. Study-level results: Some of the lowest clonal expansion was seen in partial responders at 0.1-3.0 mg/kg. Among T cells, CD8+ cells averaged more expanded clones than CD4+ cells. Dose levels from 0.1 to 3.0 mg/kg saw CD4+ and CD8+ blood T cells expand clonally by week 6.

The repertoire was sequenced with immunoSEQ multiplex PCR; TCRdb's copy has only in-frame clones and lacks some. The sample records about 69,000 clones, 87% being singletons. Germline lookup yields CDR1 SNHLY and CDR2 FYNNEI. The CDR3 is 15 amino acids. V was pared by 0 bases and J by 5 bases, with 11 bases between. The source was CD4+ or CD8+ T cells sorted from blood, collected in a trial of the OX40 agonist ivuxolimab. The sequence derives from an adult with an advanced solid tumor such as melanoma, head and neck, liver or kidney cancer. This rearrangement joins TRBV2 to TRBJ1-5; TRBD1 might be the D (5 bases). CDR3 DNA sequence: TGTGCCAGCAGTGAAGCGGCAGGGATATATCAGCCCCAGCATTTT. Translated, it gives CASSEAAGIYQPQHF.